The sequence of this T cell receptor beta chain was determined in a study of blood T cell repertoires in COVID-19. Study-wide background: From the United States, Italy and Spain came samples of acute and convalescent COVID-19. In each case, the material was cDNA or gDNA derived from T cells, B-cell-depleted T cells, or PBMCs.

Authors' processing steps: It was from reference gene primer amplification that nucleated cell counts were estimated. Data came from immunoSEQ multiplex PCR; TCRdb stores just in-frame clones and leaves some out. V and J calls plus clone size are reproduced from that table; the DNA served to infer D and trimming. The data show 200,000 to 300,000 clones, about 85% seen once. J gave up 6 bases and V 6 bases, and 4 bases lay outside the gene matches. The CDR3 extends over 13 amino acids. The clonotype was recovered from a woman of 80 years or more with acute or convalescent COVID-19. This chain joins TRBV12-3 or TRBV12-4 and TRBJ1-4; TRBD1 aligns across 7 bases. The sequencing input was peripheral blood. The CDR3: CASSQGGDEKLFF. CDR3 nucleotide sequence: TGTGCCAGCAGCCAGGGGGGCGATGAAAAACTGTTTTTT.